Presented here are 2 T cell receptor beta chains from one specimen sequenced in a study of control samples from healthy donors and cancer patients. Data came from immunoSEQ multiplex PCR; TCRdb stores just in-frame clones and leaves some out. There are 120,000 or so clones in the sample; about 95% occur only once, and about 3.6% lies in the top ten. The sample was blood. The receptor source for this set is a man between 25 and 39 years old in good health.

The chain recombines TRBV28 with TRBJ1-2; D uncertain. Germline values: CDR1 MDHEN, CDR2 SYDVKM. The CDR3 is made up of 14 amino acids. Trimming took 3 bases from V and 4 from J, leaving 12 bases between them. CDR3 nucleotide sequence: TGTGCCAGCAGTTTTGCCAGCCTCGGCTATGGCTACACCTTC. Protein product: CASSFASLGYGYTF.

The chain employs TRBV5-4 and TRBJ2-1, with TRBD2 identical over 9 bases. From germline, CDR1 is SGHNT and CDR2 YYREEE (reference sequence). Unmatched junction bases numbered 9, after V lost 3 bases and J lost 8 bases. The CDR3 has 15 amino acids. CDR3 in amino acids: CASSSKISGGDEQFF. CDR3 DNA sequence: TGTGCCAGCAGCTCCAAAATTAGCGGGGGTGATGAGCAGTTCTTC.